The next 7 T cell receptor beta chains were all read from a single sample in a study of early T cells in non-severe SARS-CoV-2 infection. Using its own MiXCR run on the 5' RACE reads, TCRdb lists one record per CDR3 protein. The sample lists 50,000 to 70,000 distinct CDR3 sequences; around 13% were seen once. The sample was whole blood. These receptors all come from an adult who was a healthcare worker with PCR-confirmed SARS-CoV-2 infection or an uninfected control (not recorded which).

This clonotype was seen only a few times. The chain couples TRBV5-1 to TRBJ2-3; 7 nucleotides line up with TRBD1. The CDR3 contains 16 residues. CDR1 SGHRS and CDR2 YFSETQ come from the germline V gene. J was trimmed by 0 bases and V by 4 bases; bases with no gene match: 8. The CDR3 DNA follows: TGCGCCAGCAGCCGTTTACAGGGGTCTAGCACAGATACGCAGTATTTT. It encodes CASSRLQGSSTDTQYF.

This clonotype was seen a few times. This chain joins TRBV20-1 and TRBJ1-6; 7 nucleotides agree with TRBD1. The CDR3 is made up of 15 amino acids. J was trimmed by 6 bases and V by 3 bases; bases with no gene match: 8. Germline loops: CDR1 DFQATT, CDR2 SNEGSKA (reference sequence). CDR3 DNA sequence: TGCAGTGCTAGGGAAACCGGGACAGCTAATTCACCCCTCCACTTT. It yields the protein CSARETGTANSPLHF.

This clonotype occurred a few times. The V call is TRBV7-9, the J call TRBJ1-2, with D unresolved. CDR1 and CDR2 (germline): SEHNR, FQNEAQ (reference sequence). This CDR3 region has 15 residues. V dropped 4 bases and J dropped 0 bases, with 12 bases sitting between them. DNA of the CDR3: TGTGCCAGCAGCTCAACTAAAGTAGCTAACTATGGCTACACCTTC. This translates into CASSSTKVANYGYTF.

This clonotype was observed a few times. The rearrangement uses TRBV18 and TRBJ1-4; D not certain. V was shortened by 0 bases and J by 0 bases, with 8 bases between the two germline ends. The CDR3 has 16 residues. CDR1 is KGHSH, CDR2 LQKENI, per germline. The CDR3 DNA sequence: TGTGCCAGCTCACCACCAGGTTTTGCAACTAATGAAAAACTGTTTTTT. Encoded protein: CASSPPGFATNEKLFF.

This clonotype was seen repeatedly, ten times or more. The rearrangement uses TRBV11-2 and TRBJ2-3; 7 positions agree with TRBD2. CDR1 is SGHAT and CDR2 is FQNNGV in the germline V gene. This CDR3 has 14 amino acids. Unmatched junction bases numbered 6, after V lost 1 base and J lost 8 bases. The CDR3 protein is CASSLVEGRGTQYF. The DNA of the CDR3 is TGTGCCAGCAGCTTAGTTGAGGGGAGGGGTACGCAGTATTTT.

The chain combines TRBV19 with TRBJ2-5; 7 nucleotides line up with TRBD1. This CDR3 comprises 13 residues. Germline CDR1 reads LNHDA; CDR2 reads SQIVND (reference sequence). V gave up 5 bases and J gave up 4 bases; unmatched junction bases: 4. In nucleotides, the CDR3 is TGTGCCAGTAGTGGGACAGCTAGAGAGACCCAGTACTTC. Translating gives CASSGTARETQYF.

CDR3 in amino acids: CASSLRPIYEQYF. In DNA form, the CDR3 reads TGTGCCAGCAGTTTGCGGCCCATCTACGAGCAGTACTTC. V gene TRBV28 combines with J gene TRBJ2-7, with D uncertain. The CDR3 runs 13 residues. With 3 bases removed from V and 3 bases from J, the gap between germline ends came to 9 bases. CDR1 is MDHEN, CDR2 SYDVKM, per germline.